This TCR beta chain derives from a study of blood T cell repertoires in COVID-19. V gave up 2 bases and J gave up 3 bases; unmatched junction bases: 5. The CDR3 length is 15 residues. CDR1 MGHRA and CDR2 YSYEKL come from the germline V gene. This clone was picked up a small number of times. In the source study's methods: Amplification of reference gene primers provided the estimated nucleated cell counts. Here immunoSEQ multiplex PCR was the method, and the copy in TCRdb shows in-frame clones only, minus some. V and J calls and clone size come straight from that table; D and trimming were deduced from the DNA. The table lists under 200,000 clones, almost 90% of them singletons.

The sequenced sample consisted of peripheral blood. V and J are TRBV4-1 and TRBJ2-7; 9 bases line up with TRBD2. The sequence derives from a man aged 18 to 29 with active or convalescent COVID-19. Here the CDR3 reads CASSQPTSGYYEQYF. The CDR3, as DNA: TGCGCCAGCAGCCAACCGACTAGCGGATACTACGAGCAGTACTTC.